The present T cell receptor beta chain was sequenced within a study of STAT5B mutations in CD4+ large granular lymphocyte leukemia. Findings and caveats of the study: No patients shared main leukemic clonotypes, though roughly 27% appeared at low frequency elsewhere. Top patient clones used TRBV06 genes more often: 8/27 versus 2/35 in controls.

Germline V gene data show CDR1 as MDHEN and CDR2 as SYDVKM. With 4 bases removed from V and 1 base from J, the gap between germline ends came to 10 bases. CDR3 length: 14 amino acids. Healthy controls were blood donor buffy coats. This clone was seen only once. Its antigen is still unknown. Sequencing used immunoSEQ multiplex PCR; TCRdb keeps in-frame clones, though not all of them. The table shows approximately 24,000 clones, with 72% occurring only once. Sequencing used CD4+ T cells from blood buffy coats. The TCR sequence derives from a human donor in good health. The chain combines TRBV28 with TRBJ2-5, with D tentatively TRBD1 or TRBD2 (5 bases each). The DNA for the CDR3 is TGTGCCAGCAGTTCCCGGGACGGCCAAGAGACCCAGTACTTC. It is translated as CASSSRDGQETQYF.